The source of this T cell receptor (beta chain) is a study of blood T cell repertoires in COVID-19. Study-wide context: Acute and convalescent COVID-19 samples came from the United States, Italy and Spain.

CDR1 and CDR2 from the germline V gene are SGHDT and YYEEEE. The CDR3 totals 14 residues. V gave up 3 bases and J gave up 2 bases, with 11 bases separating them. Clones were sequenced by immunoSEQ multiplex PCR, and TCRdb holds only the in-frame ones, with some missing. The table lists about 120,000 clones, around 80% of them singletons. Specimen: peripheral blood. This sequence joins TRBV5-6 and TRBJ1-2, with a weak D call TRBD1 (5 bases). The TCR originated in a man aged 65 to 79 with active or convalescent COVID-19. CDR3 coding DNA: TGTGCCAGCAGCTACACTGGGGGGAACTATGGCTACACCTTC. It yields the protein CASSYTGGNYGYTF.